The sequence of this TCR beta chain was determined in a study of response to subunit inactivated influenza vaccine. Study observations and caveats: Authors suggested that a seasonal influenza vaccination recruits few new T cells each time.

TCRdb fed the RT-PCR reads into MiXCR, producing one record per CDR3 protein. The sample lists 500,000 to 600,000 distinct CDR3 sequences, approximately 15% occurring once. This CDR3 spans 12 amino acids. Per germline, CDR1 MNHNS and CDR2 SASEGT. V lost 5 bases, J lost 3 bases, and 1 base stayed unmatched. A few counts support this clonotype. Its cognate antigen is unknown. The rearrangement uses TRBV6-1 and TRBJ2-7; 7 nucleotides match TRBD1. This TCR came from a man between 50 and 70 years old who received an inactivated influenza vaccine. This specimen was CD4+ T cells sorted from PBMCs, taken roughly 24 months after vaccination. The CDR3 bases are TGTGCCAGCAGTACAGGGGTCTACGAGCAGTACTTC. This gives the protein CASSTGVYEQYF.